This TCR beta chain was obtained from a study of T cells after yellow fever vaccination. Overall study context: Preparing low-cell-number fractions relied on SMART-Seq v4 Ultra Low Input. Study conclusions and caveats: A faster peak, day 5 versus 15, was reached by the weaker secondary response.

MiXCR, applied by TCRdb to the 5' RACE reads, yields one record per CDR3 protein. The sample lists about 340,000 distinct CDR3 sequences, almost 4% seen once, with 24% in the top ten. As to this clonotype: Its target is not known.

This CDR3 spans 14 amino acids. CDR1 LGHNA and CDR2 YSLEER come from the germline V gene. V lost 3 bases and J lost 7, with 14 bases in between. The input for sequencing was PBMCs, taken 5 days after the yellow fever booster vaccination. The chain has TRBV4-3 and TRBJ2-3; possibly TRBD2 for D (6 bases). The source is a man younger than 35 who received the YFV17D yellow fever vaccine. CDR3 sequence reads: CASSQGRRDYTQYF. The CDR3, as DNA: TGCGCCAGCAGCCAGGGGAGGAGAGATTATACGCAGTATTTT.